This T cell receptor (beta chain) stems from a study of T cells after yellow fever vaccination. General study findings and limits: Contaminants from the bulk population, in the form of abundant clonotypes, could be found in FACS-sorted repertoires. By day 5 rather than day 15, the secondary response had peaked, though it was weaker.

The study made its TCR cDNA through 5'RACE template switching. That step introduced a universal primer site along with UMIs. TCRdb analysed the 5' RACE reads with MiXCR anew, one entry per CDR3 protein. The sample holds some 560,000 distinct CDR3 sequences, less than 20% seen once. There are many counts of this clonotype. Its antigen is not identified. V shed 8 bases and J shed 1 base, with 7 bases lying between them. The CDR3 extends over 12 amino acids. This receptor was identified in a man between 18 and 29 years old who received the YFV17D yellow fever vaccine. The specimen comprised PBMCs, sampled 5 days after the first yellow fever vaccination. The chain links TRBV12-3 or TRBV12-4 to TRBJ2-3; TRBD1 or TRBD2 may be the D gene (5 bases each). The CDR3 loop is CASGGRTDTQYF. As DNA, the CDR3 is TGTGCCAGCGGGGGTCGCACAGATACGCAGTATTTT.